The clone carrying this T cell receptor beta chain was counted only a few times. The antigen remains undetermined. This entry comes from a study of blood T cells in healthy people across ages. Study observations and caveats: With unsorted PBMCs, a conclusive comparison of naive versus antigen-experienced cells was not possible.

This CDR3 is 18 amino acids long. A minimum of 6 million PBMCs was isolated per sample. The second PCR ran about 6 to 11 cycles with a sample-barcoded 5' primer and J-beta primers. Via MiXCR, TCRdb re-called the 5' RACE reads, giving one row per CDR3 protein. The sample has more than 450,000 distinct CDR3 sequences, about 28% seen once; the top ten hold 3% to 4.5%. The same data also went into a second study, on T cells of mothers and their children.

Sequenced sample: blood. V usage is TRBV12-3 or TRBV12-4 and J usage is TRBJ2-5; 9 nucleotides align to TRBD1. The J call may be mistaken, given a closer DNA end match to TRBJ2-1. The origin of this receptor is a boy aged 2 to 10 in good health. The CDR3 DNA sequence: TGTGCCAGCAGTCCCAATGCCGTGCGGACAGGGGTAATCGATGAGCAGTTCTTC. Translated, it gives CASSPNAVRTGVIDEQFF.